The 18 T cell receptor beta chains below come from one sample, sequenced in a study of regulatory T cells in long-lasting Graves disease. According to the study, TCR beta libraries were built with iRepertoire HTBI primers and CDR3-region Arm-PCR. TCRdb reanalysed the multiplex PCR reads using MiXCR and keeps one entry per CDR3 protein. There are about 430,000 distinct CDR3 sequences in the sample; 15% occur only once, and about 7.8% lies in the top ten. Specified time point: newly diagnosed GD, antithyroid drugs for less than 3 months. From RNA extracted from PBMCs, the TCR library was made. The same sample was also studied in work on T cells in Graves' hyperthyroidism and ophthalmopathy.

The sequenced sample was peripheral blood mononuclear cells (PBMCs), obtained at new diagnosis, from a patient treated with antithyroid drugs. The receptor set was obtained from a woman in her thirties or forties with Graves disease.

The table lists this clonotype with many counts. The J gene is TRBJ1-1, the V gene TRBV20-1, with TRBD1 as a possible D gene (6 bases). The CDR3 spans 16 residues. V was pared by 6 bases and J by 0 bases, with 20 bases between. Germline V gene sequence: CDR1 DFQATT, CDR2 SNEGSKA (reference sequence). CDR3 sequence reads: CSALPGTPPMNTEAFF. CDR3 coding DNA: TGCAGTGCCCTCCCTGGGACACCACCTATGAACACTGAAGCTTTCTTT.

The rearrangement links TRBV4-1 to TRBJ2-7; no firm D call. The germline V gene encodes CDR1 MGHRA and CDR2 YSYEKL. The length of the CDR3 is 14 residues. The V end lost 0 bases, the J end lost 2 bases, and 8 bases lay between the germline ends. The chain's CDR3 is CASSQDLRAYEQYF. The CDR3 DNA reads TGCGCCAGCAGCCAAGACCTAAGGGCCTACGAGCAGTACTTC.

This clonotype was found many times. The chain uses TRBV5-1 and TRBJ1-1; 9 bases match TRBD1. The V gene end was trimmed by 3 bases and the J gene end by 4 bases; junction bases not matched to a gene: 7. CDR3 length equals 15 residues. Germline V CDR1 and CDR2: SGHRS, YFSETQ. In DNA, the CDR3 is TGCGCCAGCAGCTACCTTGGGACAGGGAGCACTGAAGCTTTCTTT. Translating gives CASSYLGTGSTEAFF.

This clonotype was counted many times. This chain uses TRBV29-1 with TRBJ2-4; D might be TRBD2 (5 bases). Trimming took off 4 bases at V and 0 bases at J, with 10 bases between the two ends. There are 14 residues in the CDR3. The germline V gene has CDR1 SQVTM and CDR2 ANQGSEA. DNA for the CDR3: TGCAGCGTTGGGACTCGACTAGCCAAAAACATTCAGTACTTC. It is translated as CSVGTRLAKNIQYF.

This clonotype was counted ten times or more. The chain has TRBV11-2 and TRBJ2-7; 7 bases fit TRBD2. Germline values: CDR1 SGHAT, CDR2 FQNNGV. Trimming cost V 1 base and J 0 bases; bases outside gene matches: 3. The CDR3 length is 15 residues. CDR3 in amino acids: CASSLAVAGSYEQYF. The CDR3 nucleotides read TGTGCCAGCAGCTTAGCCGTAGCGGGCTCCTACGAGCAGTACTTC.

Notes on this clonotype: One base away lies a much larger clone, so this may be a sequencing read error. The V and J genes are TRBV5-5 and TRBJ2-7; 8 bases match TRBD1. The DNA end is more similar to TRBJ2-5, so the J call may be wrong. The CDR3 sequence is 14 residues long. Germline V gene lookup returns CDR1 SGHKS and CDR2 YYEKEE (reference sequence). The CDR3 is CASSSARGLETQYF. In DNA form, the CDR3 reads TGTGCCAGCAGCTCGGCCAGGGGGCTGGAGACCCAGTACTTC.

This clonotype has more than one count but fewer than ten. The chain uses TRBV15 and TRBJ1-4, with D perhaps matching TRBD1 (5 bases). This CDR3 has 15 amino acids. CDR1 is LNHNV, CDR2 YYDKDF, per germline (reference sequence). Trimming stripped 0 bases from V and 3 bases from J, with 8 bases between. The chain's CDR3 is CATSREGRANEKLFF. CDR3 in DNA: TGTGCCACCAGCAGAGAGGGACGGGCTAATGAAAAACTGTTTTTT.

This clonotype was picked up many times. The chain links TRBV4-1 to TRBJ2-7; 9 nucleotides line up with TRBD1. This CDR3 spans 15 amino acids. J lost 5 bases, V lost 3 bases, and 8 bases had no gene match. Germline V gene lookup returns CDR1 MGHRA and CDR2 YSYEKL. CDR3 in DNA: TGCGCCAGCAGCCACGTAGGGACAGGGCCTAACGAGCAGTACTTC. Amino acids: CASSHVGTGPNEQYF.

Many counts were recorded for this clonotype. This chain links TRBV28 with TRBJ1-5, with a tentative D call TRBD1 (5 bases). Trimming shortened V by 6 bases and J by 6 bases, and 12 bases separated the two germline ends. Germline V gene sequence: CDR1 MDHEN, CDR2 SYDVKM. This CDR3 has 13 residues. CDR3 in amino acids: CASRPPGAQPQHF. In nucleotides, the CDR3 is TGTGCCAGCAGACCACCCGGGGCTCAGCCCCAGCATTTT.

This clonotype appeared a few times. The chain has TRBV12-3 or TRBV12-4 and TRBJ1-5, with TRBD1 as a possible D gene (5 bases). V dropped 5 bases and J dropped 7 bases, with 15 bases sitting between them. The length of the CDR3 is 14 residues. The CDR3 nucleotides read TGTGCCAGCAGTCCCTTCAACCCAGGGCAGCCCCAGCATTTT. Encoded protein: CASSPFNPGQPQHF.

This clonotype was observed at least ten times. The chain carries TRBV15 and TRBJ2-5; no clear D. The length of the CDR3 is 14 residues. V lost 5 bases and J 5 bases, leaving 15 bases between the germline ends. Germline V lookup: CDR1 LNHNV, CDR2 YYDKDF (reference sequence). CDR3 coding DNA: TGTGCCACCAGCGGCCAGCCGCTTAGGGAGACCCAGTACTTC. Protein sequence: CATSGQPLRETQYF. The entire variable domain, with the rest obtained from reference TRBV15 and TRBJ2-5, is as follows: DAMVIQNPRYQVTQFGKPVTLSCSQTLNHNVMYWYQQKSSQAPKLLFHYYDKDFNNEADTPDNFQSRRPNTSFCFLDIRSPGLGDTAMYLCATSGQPLRETQYFGPGTRLLVL.

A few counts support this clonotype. The CDR3 bases are TGCAGTGCTAGAGATCGGTTGCGGGAACCCACAGATACGCAGTATTTT. As protein: CSARDRLREPTDTQYF. The rearrangement links TRBV20-1 to TRBJ2-3, with D possibly being TRBD2 (6 bases). Germline lookup yields CDR1 DFQATT and CDR2 SNEGSKA (reference sequence). CDR3 length: 16 amino acids. V lost 0 bases to trimming and J lost 2 bases, with 15 bases between them.

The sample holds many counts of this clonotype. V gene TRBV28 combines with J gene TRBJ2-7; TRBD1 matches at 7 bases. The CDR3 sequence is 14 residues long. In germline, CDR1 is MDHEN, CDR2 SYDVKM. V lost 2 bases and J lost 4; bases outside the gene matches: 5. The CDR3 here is CASSLEQGRYEQYF. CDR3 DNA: TGTGCCAGCAGTTTAGAACAGGGGCGTTACGAGCAGTACTTC.

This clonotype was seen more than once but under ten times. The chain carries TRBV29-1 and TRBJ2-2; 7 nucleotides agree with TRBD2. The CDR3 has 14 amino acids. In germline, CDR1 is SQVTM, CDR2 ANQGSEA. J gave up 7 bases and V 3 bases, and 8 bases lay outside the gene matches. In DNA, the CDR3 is TGCAGCGTTGATAGGGAGGGGCTAGGCGGGGAGCTGTTTTTT. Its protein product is CSVDREGLGGELFF.

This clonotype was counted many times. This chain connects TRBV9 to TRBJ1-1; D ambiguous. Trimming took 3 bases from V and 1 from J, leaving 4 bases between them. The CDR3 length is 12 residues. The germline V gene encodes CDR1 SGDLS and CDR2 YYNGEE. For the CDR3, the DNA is TGTGCCAGCAGCGGAGGGAACACTGAAGCTTTCTTT. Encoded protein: CASSGGNTEAFF. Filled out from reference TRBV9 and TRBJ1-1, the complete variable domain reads DSGVTQTPKHLITATGQRVTLRCSPRSGDLSVYWYQQSLDQGLQFLIQYYNGEERAKGNILERFSAQQFPDLHSELNLSSLELGDSALYFCASSGGNTEAFFGQGTRLTVV.

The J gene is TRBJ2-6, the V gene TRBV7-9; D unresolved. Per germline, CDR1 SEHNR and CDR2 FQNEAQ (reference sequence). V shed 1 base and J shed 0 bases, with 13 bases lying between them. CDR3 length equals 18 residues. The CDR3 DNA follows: TGTGCCAGCAGCTTAGTAGGCAGACGGAGCTCTGGGGCCAACGTCCTGACTTTC. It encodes CASSLVGRRSSGANVLTF.

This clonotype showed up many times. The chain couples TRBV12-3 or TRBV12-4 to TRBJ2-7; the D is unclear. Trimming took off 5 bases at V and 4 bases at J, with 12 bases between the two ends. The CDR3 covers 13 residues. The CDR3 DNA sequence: TGTGCCAGCAGTCGGCTGTTGTGGTACGAGCAGTACTTC. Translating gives CASSRLLWYEQYF.

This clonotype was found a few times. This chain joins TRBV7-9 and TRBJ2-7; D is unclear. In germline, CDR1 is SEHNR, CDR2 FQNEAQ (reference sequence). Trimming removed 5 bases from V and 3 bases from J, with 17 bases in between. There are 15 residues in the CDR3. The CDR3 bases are TGTGCCAGCAGCCATCAAGAATCAGGAGACTACGAGCAGTACTTC. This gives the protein CASSHQESGDYEQYF. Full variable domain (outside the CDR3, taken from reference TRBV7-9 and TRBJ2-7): DTGVSQNPRHKITKRGQNVTFRCDPISEHNRLYWYRQTLGQGPEFLTYFQNEAQLEKSRLLSDRFSAERPKGSFSTLEIQRTEQGDSAMYLCASSHQESGDYEQYFGPGTRLTVT.